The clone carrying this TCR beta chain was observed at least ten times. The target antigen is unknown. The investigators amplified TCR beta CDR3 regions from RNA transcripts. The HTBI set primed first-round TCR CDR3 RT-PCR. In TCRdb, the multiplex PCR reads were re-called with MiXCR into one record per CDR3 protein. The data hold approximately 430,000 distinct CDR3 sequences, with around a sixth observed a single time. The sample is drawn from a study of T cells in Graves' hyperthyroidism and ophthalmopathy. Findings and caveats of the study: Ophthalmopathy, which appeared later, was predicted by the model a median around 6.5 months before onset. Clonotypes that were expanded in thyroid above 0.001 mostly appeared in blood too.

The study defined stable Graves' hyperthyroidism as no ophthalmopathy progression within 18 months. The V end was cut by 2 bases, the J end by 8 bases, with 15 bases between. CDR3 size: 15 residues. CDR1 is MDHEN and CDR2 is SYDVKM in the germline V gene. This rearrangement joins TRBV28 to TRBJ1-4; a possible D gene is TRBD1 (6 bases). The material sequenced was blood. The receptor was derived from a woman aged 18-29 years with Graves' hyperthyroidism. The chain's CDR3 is CASSLGLGGLEKLFF. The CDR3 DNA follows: TGTGCCAGCAGTTTAGGCTTAGGGGGTTTGGAAAAACTGTTTTTT.